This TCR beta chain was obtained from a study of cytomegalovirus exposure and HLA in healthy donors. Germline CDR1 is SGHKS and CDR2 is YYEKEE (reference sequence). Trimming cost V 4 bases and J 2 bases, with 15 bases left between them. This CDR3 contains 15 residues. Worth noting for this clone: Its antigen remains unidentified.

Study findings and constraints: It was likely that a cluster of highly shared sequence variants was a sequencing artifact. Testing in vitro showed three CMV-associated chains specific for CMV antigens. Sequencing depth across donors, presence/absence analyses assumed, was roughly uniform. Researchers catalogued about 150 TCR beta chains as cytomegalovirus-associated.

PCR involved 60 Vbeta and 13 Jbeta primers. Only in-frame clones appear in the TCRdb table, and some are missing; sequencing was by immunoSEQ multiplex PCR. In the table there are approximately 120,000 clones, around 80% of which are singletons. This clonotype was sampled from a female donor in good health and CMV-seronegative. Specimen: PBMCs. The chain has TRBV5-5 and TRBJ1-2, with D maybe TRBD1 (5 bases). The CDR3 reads CASSTWGSINYGYTF. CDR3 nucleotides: TGTGCCAGCAGCACCTGGGGCTCCATAAACTATGGCTACACCTTC.